These 4 T cell receptor beta chains share one sample of origin, sequenced in a study of blood T cell repertoires in COVID-19. Sequencing used immunoSEQ multiplex PCR; TCRdb keeps in-frame clones, though not all of them. The sample carries 300,000 to 500,000 clones, around 87% recorded once. Specimen: PBMCs or T cells enriched from blood (not recorded which). Receptor source: a woman aged 25 to 39 with acute COVID-19.

The chain couples TRBV4-3 to TRBJ2-3; D not resolved. The CDR3 runs 14 residues. From germline, CDR1 is LGHNA and CDR2 YSLEER. Trimming removed 3 bases from V and 1 base from J, with 8 bases in between. CDR3 loop: CASSQPRRTDTQYF. In DNA, the CDR3 is TGCGCCAGCAGCCAGCCTAGACGCACAGATACGCAGTATTTT.

The J gene is TRBJ1-2, the V gene TRBV19, with D tentatively TRBD1 (5 bases). Germline-derived CDR1 and CDR2 are LNHDA and SQIVND (reference sequence). Trimming removed 2 bases from V and 1 base from J, with 11 bases in between. The CDR3 loop spans 15 amino acids. This CDR3 reads CASSITSGGNYGYTF. The DNA for the CDR3 is TGTGCCAGTAGTATAACATCGGGGGGTAACTATGGCTACACCTTC.

The chain carries TRBV21-1 and TRBJ2-1; the D call in the table, TRBD1, was not verified against the DNA. TRBV21-1 is assigned pseudogene status. This CDR3 is 18 amino acids long. CDR3 DNA sequence: TGTGCCAGCAGCAGGTGGATCAGTGGCAGGAAGATTTACAATGAGCAGTTCTTC. Protein product: CASSRWISGRKIYNEQFF.

The chain recombines TRBV11-2 with TRBJ2-1; 8 nucleotides match TRBD1. V lost 6 bases and J lost 3; bases outside the gene matches: 4. The CDR3 has 14 residues. Germline values: CDR1 SGHAT, CDR2 FQNNGV. The CDR3 sequence is CASRPDRVYNEQFF. In DNA, the CDR3 is TGTGCCAGCAGGCCGGACAGGGTCTACAATGAGCAGTTCTTC.